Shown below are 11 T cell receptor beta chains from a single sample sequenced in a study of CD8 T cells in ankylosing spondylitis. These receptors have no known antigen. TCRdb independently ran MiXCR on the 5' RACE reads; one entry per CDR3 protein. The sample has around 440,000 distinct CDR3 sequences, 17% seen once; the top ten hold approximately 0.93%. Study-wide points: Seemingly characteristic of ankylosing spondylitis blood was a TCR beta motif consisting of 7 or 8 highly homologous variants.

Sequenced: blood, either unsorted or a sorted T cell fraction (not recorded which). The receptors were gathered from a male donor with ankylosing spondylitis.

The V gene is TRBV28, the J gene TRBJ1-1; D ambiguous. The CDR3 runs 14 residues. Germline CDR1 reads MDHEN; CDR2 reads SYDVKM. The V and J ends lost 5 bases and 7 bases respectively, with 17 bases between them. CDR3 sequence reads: CASSLLHERLEAFF. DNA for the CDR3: TGTGCCAGCAGTCTCCTCCACGAGAGACTTGAAGCTTTCTTT. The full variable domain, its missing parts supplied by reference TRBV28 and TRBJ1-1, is DVKVTQSSRYLVKRTGEKVFLECVQDMDHENMFWYRQDPGLGLRLIYFSYDVKMKEKGDIPEGYSVSREKKERFSLILESASTNQTSMYLCASSLLHERLEAFFGQGTRLTVV.

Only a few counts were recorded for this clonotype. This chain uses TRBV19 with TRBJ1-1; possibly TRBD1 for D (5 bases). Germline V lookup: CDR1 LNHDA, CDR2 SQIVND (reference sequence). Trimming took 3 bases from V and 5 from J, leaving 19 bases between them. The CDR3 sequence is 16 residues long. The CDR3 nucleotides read TGTGCCAGTAGTATTCTCGGTGTAGGGGAGAAAACTGAAGCTTTCTTT. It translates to CASSILGVGEKTEAFF.

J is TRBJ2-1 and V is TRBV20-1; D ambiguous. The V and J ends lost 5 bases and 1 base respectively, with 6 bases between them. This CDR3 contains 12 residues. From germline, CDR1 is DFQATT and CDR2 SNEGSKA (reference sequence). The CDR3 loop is CSAGRSYNEQFF. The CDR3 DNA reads TGCAGTGCTGGACGTTCCTACAATGAGCAGTTCTTC.

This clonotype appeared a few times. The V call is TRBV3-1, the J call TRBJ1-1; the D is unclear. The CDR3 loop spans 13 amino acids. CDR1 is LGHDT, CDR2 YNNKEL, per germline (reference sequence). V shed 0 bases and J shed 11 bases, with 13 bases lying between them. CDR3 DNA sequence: TGTGCCAGCAGCCAAGATCCAGAGGGAAGGGCTTTCTTT. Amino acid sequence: CASSQDPEGRAFF.

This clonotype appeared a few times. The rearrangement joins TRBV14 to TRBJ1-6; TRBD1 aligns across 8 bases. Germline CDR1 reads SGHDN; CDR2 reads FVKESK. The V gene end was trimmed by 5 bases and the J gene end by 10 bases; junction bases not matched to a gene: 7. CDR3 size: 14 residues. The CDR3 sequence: CASSSQGVRSPLHF. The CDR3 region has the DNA TGTGCCAGCAGCTCACAGGGGGTCCGGTCACCCCTCCACTTT.

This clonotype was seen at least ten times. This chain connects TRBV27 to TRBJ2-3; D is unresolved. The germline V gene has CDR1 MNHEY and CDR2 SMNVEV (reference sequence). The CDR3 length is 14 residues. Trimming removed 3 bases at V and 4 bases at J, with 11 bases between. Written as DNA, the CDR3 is TGTGCCAGCAGTTTTGGACGTTCAGCAGATACGCAGTATTTT. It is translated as CASSFGRSADTQYF.

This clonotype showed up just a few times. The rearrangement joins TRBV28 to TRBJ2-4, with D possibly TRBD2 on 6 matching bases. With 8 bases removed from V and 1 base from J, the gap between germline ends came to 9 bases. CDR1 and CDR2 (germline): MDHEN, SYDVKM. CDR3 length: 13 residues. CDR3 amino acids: CASWDSAKNIQYF. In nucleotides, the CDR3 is TGTGCCAGCTGGGACTCGGCCAAAAACATTCAGTACTTC.

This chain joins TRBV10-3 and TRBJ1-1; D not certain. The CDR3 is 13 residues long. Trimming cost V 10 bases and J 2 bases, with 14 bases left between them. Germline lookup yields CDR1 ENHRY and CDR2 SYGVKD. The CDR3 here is CANRTVSNTEAFF. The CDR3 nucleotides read TGTGCCAACCGCACAGTGTCAAACACTGAAGCTTTCTTT.

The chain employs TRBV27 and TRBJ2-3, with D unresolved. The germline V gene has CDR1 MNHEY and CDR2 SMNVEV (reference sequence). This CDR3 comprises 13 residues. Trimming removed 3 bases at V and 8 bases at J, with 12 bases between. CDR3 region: CASSLPGSGTQYF. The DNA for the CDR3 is TGTGCCAGCAGTTTGCCCGGTTCGGGTACGCAGTATTTT.

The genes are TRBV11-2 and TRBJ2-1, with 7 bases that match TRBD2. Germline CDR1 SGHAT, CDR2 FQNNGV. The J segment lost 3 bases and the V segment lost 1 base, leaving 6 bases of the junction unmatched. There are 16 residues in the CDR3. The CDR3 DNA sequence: TGTGCCAGCAGCTTAGGCGGAGCGGGGAACTACAATGAGCAGTTCTTC. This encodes CASSLGGAGNYNEQFF.

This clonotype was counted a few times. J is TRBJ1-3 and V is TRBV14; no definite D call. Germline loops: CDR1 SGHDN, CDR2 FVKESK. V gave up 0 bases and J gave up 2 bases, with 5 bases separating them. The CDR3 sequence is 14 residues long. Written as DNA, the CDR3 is TGTGCCAGCAGCCAAGAGACGGCTGGAAACACCATATATTTT. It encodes CASSQETAGNTIYF. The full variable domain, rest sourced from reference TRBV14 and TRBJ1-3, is EAGVTQFPSHSVIEKGQTVTLRCDPISGHDNLYWYRRVMGKEIKFLLHFVKESKQDESGMPNNRFLAERTGGTYSTLKVQPAELEDSGVYFCASSQETAGNTIYFGEGSWLTVV.